This paragraph covers one TCR beta chain sequence. The antigen is unknown. The data were taken from a study of beta chain features in type 1 diabetes. The investigators reverse transcribed all of the isolated RNA, so they sequenced expressed TCRB transcripts. Method: immunoSEQ multiplex PCR; TCRdb's copy keeps in-frame clones and lacks some. The table includes a few hundred thousand clones, more than 13% detected once. Study-level results: Insertion counts at VDJ junctions were lower in type 1 diabetes patients, who also showed more deletions there. Any role of HLA type in TCRB rearrangement remained unresolved here. Patients' naive, central memory and Treg TCRB repertoires seemed closer to one another than those of healthy donors. Across all four CD4+ subsets, people with type 1 diabetes showed modestly shorter TCRB CDR3s. Cells expressing TCR highly could be over-represented by cDNA sequencing.

From germline, CDR1 is MGHRA and CDR2 YSYEKL. This CDR3 region has 16 residues. V was clipped by 0 bases and J by 5 bases, with 15 bases between them. This receptor was obtained from a man aged 30 to 45 with type 1 diabetes. Specimen: naive CD4+ T cells from blood. This sequence joins TRBV4-1 and TRBJ2-3; possible D gene TRBD2, 5 bases. The CDR3 sequence: CASSQDQAAGRDTQYF. CDR3 coding DNA: TGCGCCAGCAGCCAAGATCAAGCGGCAGGAAGAGATACGCAGTATTTT.